The 16 T cell receptor beta chains listed next were all sequenced from one sample in a study of molecular identifiers for immune sequencing clone quantification. TCRdb reanalysed the PCR reads using MiXCR and keeps one entry per CDR3 protein. The sample lists nearly 650,000 distinct CDR3 sequences; over 25% were seen once. The sequencing sample was made of naive CD8+ T cells from blood, with Jurkat cell RNA spiked in. This sample's subset: FACS-sorted CD8+CD4-CCR7+CD45RA+ naive T cells. These receptors all stem from a human donor in good health. Some libraries in this study had Jurkat cell RNA spiked in.

Many counts were recorded for this clonotype. The chain carries TRBV6-5 and TRBJ1-2; D uncertain. CDR3 length: 15 amino acids. Germline V gives CDR1 MNHEY, CDR2 SVGAGI. Trimming removed 6 bases at V and 0 bases at J, with 14 bases between. CDR3 sequence: CASRATEPTNYGYTF. CDR3 DNA sequence: TGTGCCAGCAGGGCTACAGAACCCACTAACTATGGCTACACCTTC.

The chain joins TRBV7-9 to TRBJ2-4, with 7 bases that match TRBD2. Germline V gives CDR1 SEHNR, CDR2 FQNEAQ (reference sequence). V shed 8 bases, J shed 5 bases, and the junction held 3 bases outside the gene matches. The CDR3 is 12 residues long. The CDR3 reads CASGLAENIQYF. The CDR3 DNA is TGTGCCAGCGGGCTAGCGGAAAACATTCAGTACTTC.

To note about this clonotype: A much larger clone differs from this one at a single base, so this may be a read error. The chain carries TRBV5-6 and TRBJ1-1, with a weak D call TRBD1 (6 bases). This CDR3 is built from 13 residues. CDR1 and CDR2 from the germline V gene are SGHDT and YYEEEE. Deletions cut 1 base from V and 5 bases from J, with 9 bases between. In nucleotides, the CDR3 is TGTGCCAGCAGCTTGCACAGGGCGACTGAAGCTTTCTTT. This codes for CASSLHRATEAFF.

As regards this clonotype: A read error is possible here, since a much larger clone lies one base away. This chain joins TRBV12-3 or TRBV12-4 and TRBJ2-7, with 9 bases aligning to TRBD1. The CDR3 consists of 16 residues. J was trimmed by 0 bases and V by 6 bases; bases with no gene match: 9. Here the CDR3 DNA reads TGTGCCAGCAGCCCCGAGGGACAGGGAAGCTCCTACGAGCAGTACTTC. It codes for CASSPEGQGSSYEQYF.

In this sample, this clonotype turned up many times. The chain joins TRBV7-3 to TRBJ2-3; TRBD2 matches 9 bases. This CDR3 contains 14 residues. Germline loops: CDR1 SGHTA, CDR2 FQGTGA. V trimming: 5 bases; J trimming: 4 bases; junction bases outside the gene matches: 4. This CDR3 is CASSLLAGSDTQYF. In DNA form, the CDR3 reads TGTGCCAGCAGCCTTCTAGCGGGATCAGATACGCAGTATTTT.

The J gene is TRBJ2-7, the V gene TRBV5-4; tentatively, D is TRBD1 or TRBD2 (5 bases each). Germline values: CDR1 SGHNT, CDR2 YYREEE (reference sequence). V lost 1 base to trimming and J lost 5 bases, with 10 bases between them. This CDR3 is built from 13 residues. CDR3 sequence: CASSLWGTNEQYF. Here the CDR3 DNA reads TGTGCCAGCAGCTTGTGGGGGACGAACGAGCAGTACTTC.

This sequence joins TRBV7-9 and TRBJ2-7, with 10 bases matching TRBD1. Losses at the gene ends were 4 bases for V and 6 bases for J; bases not matched to a gene: 24. The length of the CDR3 is 20 residues. The germline V gene has CDR1 SEHNR and CDR2 FQNEAQ (reference sequence). The CDR3 protein is CASSSPPGQGLVTGVFEQYF. CDR3 bases: TGTGCCAGCAGCTCCCCGCCGGGACAGGGGTTAGTGACCGGGGTATTCGAGCAGTACTTC.

CDR3: CSARSAGVADTQYF. The CDR3 DNA is TGCAGTGCTAGATCGGCGGGAGTGGCAGATACGCAGTATTTT. This chain connects TRBV20-1 to TRBJ2-3; 7 nucleotides agree with TRBD2. Germline V gene sequence: CDR1 DFQATT, CDR2 SNEGSKA (reference sequence). The V segment lost 2 bases and the J segment 4 bases; nucleotides outside the gene matches: 6. The CDR3 contains 14 residues.

This clonotype was detected only a few times. The conserved final phenylalanine or tryptophan is absent from the CDR3, which likely points to a read error. This rearrangement joins TRBV19 to TRBJ2-1; the D is unclear. Trimming left V 2 bases short and J 5 bases short, with 4 bases between. The CDR3 has 12 amino acids. CDR1 and CDR2 from the germline V gene are LNHDA and SQIVND (reference sequence). CDR3 residues: CASSILNNEQFS. The CDR3 DNA sequence: TGTGCCAGTAGTATACTGAACAATGAGCAGTTCTCC.

The chain couples TRBV9 to TRBJ1-2; D might be TRBD1 (5 bases). The length of the CDR3 is 16 residues. Trimming took off 0 bases at V and 4 bases at J, with 16 bases between the two ends. Germline CDR1 SGDLS, CDR2 YYNGEE. The CDR3 region has the DNA TGTGCCAGCAGCGTAGCTCCCGACAGCGATAGCTATGGCTACACCTTC. Translating it yields CASSVAPDSDSYGYTF.

Details on this clonotype: Since a much larger clone is just one base distant, this may be a read error. The chain employs TRBV5-1 and TRBJ2-7, with TRBD2 as a possible D gene (5 bases). Germline V CDR1 and CDR2: SGHRS, YFSETQ. The CDR3 covers 15 residues. The CDR3: CASSFFEGEGYEQHF. CDR3 DNA: TGCGCCAGCAGCTTTTTCGAGGGCGAGGGCTACGAGCAGCACTTC.

This chain joins TRBV15 and TRBJ2-1; D not certain. The CDR3 has 14 amino acids. V was trimmed by 5 bases and J by 6 bases, leaving 14 bases between them. Germline loops: CDR1 LNHNV, CDR2 YYDKDF (reference sequence). The CDR3 DNA is TGTGCCACCAGCCCCCTAACGGACCTCAATGAGCAGTTCTTC. Protein sequence: CATSPLTDLNEQFF.

There are many counts of this clonotype. This chain links TRBV7-9 with TRBJ2-7; a possible D gene is TRBD2 (5 bases). The V gene lost 4 bases and the J gene lost 12 bases, with 16 bases spanning the gap. Germline values: CDR1 SEHNR, CDR2 FQNEAQ (reference sequence). This CDR3 spans 12 amino acids. This chain's CDR3 is CASSSSHAEGYF. The CDR3, as DNA: TGTGCCAGCAGCTCCTCCCACGCCGAGGGGTACTTC. Drawing the rest from reference TRBV7-9 and TRBJ2-7, the complete variable domain is DTGVSQNPRHKITKRGQNVTFRCDPISEHNRLYWYRQTLGQGPEFLTYFQNEAQLEKSRLLSDRFSAERPKGSFSTLEIQRTEQGDSAMYLCASSSSHAEGYFGPGTRLTVT.

This clonotype was counted only a few times. The chain employs TRBV7-9 and TRBJ2-2, with TRBD1 matching over 9 bases. J gave up 5 bases and V 5 bases, and 15 bases lay outside the gene matches. Germline CDR1 is SEHNR and CDR2 is FQNEAQ (reference sequence). This CDR3 is 18 amino acids long. CDR3 in DNA: TGTGCCAGCAGCGGACCTGGACAGGGGACTACAAAAACCGGGGAGCTGTTTTTT. Translated, it gives CASSGPGQGTTKTGELFF.

The sample holds one count of this clonotype. This could be a read error, since a much larger clone is one nucleotide away. The rearrangement uses TRBV6-2 or TRBV6-3 and TRBJ1-1; D possibly corresponds to TRBD1 (5 bases). Germline V lookup: CDR1 MNHEY, CDR2 SVGEGT. CDR3 length: 12 amino acids. CDR3 DNA: TGTGCCAGCAACCAGGGAAGAGATGAAGCTCTCTTT. This codes for CASNQGRDEALF.

The gene calls are TRBV11-2 and TRBJ2-3, with TRBD2 matching over 10 bases. Trimming at V came to 5 bases and at J to 4 bases, leaving 9 bases not matched to a gene. The germline V gene has CDR1 SGHAT and CDR2 FQNNGV. The CDR3 is made up of 16 amino acids. The CDR3 DNA reads TGTGCCAGCAGCGCCCGACTAGCGGGCCTGTCAGATACGCAGTATTTT. Its translation: CASSARLAGLSDTQYF. Supplemented by reference TRBV11-2 and TRBJ2-3, the full variable domain reads EAGVAQSPRYKIIEKRQSVAFWCNPISGHATLYWYQQILGQGPKLLIQFQNNGVVDDSQLPKDRFSAERLKGVDSTLKIQPAKLEDSAVYLCASSARLAGLSDTQYFGPGTRLTVL.